This T cell receptor beta chain is drawn from a study of blood T cell repertoires in COVID-19. The junction had 8 bases not matched to a gene; V was cut back by 7 bases and J by 7 bases. Germline V gene lookup returns CDR1 LNHDA and CDR2 SQIVND (reference sequence). There are 13 residues in the CDR3. Original data processing: Amplification of reference gene primers provided the estimated nucleated cell counts. Only in-frame clones appear in the TCRdb table, and some are missing; sequencing was by immunoSEQ multiplex PCR. From that table come the V and J calls and clone size; the DNA was used to work out D and trimming. The sample contains 310,000 or so clones, roughly 86% of which appear only once. Which cohort a participant joined came from the clinical history participants gave.

The sequenced material came from PBMCs or T cells enriched from blood (not recorded which). The source is a woman between 18 and 30 years old who had recovered from COVID-19. The chain combines TRBV19 with TRBJ2-3; 7 positions agree with TRBD1. The CDR3: CASTRGTVYTQYF. CDR3 in DNA: TGTGCCAGTACCAGAGGGACAGTTTATACGCAGTATTTT.